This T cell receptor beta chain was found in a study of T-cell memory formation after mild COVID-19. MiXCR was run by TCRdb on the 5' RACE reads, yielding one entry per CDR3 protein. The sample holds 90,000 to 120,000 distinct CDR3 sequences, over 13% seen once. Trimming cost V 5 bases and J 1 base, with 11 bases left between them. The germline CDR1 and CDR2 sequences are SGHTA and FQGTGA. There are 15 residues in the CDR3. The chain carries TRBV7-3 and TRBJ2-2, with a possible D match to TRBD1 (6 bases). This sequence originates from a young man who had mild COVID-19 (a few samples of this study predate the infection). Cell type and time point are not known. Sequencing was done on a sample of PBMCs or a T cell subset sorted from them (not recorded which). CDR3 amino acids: CASSHPGQNTGELFF. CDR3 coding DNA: TGTGCCAGCAGCCACCCGGGACAGAACACCGGGGAGCTGTTTTTT.